The rows below give T cell receptor beta chains drawn from one sample of a study. MiXCR was run by TCRdb on the 5' RACE reads, yielding one entry per CDR3 protein. The sample includes around 10,000 distinct CDR3 sequences, approximately 14% of them seen just once. What was sequenced was Tregs sorted from blood. Receptors were obtained from a female donor with breast cancer. Each CDR3 is given with its conserved first and last residue. D genes are given only for firm matches. Expanded clones are given a class, and other clones once, few, many or no size at all.

J,size,V,D,CDR3,DNA
TRBJ2-3,many,TRBV5-1,TRBD2,CASSPGLAVPTDTQYF,TGCGCCAGCAGCCCGGGACTAGCGGTCCCGACAGATACGCAGTATTTT
TRBJ2-5,medium-sized,TRBV7-9,.,CASSLESAQETQYF,TGTGCCAGCAGCTTAGAGTCGGCCCAAGAGACCCAGTACTTC
TRBJ2-1,medium-sized,TRBV4-2,.,CASSQDLQGTGHEQFF,TGTGCCAGCAGCCAAGATCTACAAGGAACCGGCCATGAGCAGTTCTTC
TRBJ2-1,medium-sized,TRBV11-3,TRBD2,CASSLRTSVVEQFF,TGTGCCAGCAGCTTACGGACTAGCGTGGTTGAGCAGTTCTTC
TRBJ1-1,medium-sized,TRBV7-2,.,CASSLHPGKGAFF,TGTGCCAGCAGTTTGCACCCGGGGAAAGGGGCTTTCTTT
TRBJ2-7,medium-sized,TRBV7-9,.,CASSLAGDPAYEQYF,TGTGCCAGCAGCTTAGCTGGAGATCCAGCCTACGAGCAGTACTTC
TRBJ2-3,many,TRBV7-9,.,CASSLASGYTDTQYF,TGTGCCAGCAGCTTAGCCTCAGGGTACACAGATACGCAGTATTTT
TRBJ2-7,medium-sized,TRBV28,TRBD2,CASAGGPYEQYF,TGTGCCAGCGCGGGGGGACCCTACGAGCAGTACTTC
TRBJ1-4,medium-sized,TRBV7-2,.,CASSLGVEEKLFF,TGTGCCAGCAGCTTAGGGGTCGAAGAAAAACTGTTTTTT
TRBJ2-5,.,TRBV5-4,.,CASSLAGQSGPGETQYF,TGTGCCAGCAGCTTGGCCGGACAGTCAGGACCGGGAGAGACCCAGTACTTC
TRBJ2-7,.,TRBV6-5,.,CASNPPNSYEQYF,TGTGCCAGCAACCCCCCAAACTCCTACGAGCAGTACTTC
TRBJ2-3,medium-sized,TRBV28,.,CASGETGTDTQYF,TGTGCCAGCGGAGAGACAGGCACAGATACGCAGTATTTT
TRBJ2-7,.,TRBV7-8,.,CASSLVGDPYEQYF,TGTGCCAGCAGCTTAGTTGGGGATCCCTACGAGCAGTACTTC
TRBJ1-1,medium-sized,TRBV4-3,.,CASSQELGTTEAFF,TGCGCCAGCAGCCAAGAATTGGGGACCACTGAAGCTTTCTTT
TRBJ1-5,few,TRBV7-2,.,CASSLDRKQPQHF,TGTGCCAGCAGCCTTGACAGGAAGCAGCCCCAGCATTTT
TRBJ2-3,many,TRBV12-3/TRBV12-4,TRBD1,CASSIQGLSTDTQYF,TGTGCCAGCAGCATACAGGGGCTTTCCACAGATACGCAGTATTTT
TRBJ1-2,medium-sized,TRBV6-1,.,CASSVNGIALYGYTF,TGTGCCAGCAGTGTTAACGGAATCGCCCTCTATGGCTACACCTTC
TRBJ2-7,many,TRBV5-1,.,CASSLAGVYYEQYF,TGCGCCAGCAGCTTGGCAGGGGTTTACTACGAGCAGTACTTC
TRBJ2-2,many,TRBV6-5,TRBD2,CASSRTGLAGTGELFF,TGTGCCAGCAGCCGCACAGGACTAGCGGGCACCGGGGAGCTGTTTTTT
TRBJ2-3,many,TRBV5-6,.,CASSPRTRTLTDTQYF,TGTGCCAGCAGCCCTCGCACTCGAACGCTCACAGATACGCAGTATTTT